Shown below are 13 T cell receptor beta chains from a single sample sequenced in a study of spatial heterogeneity in lung cancer. In TCRdb, the 5' RACE reads were re-called with MiXCR into one record per CDR3 protein. The repertoire holds about 20,000 distinct CDR3 sequences, with over 9% as singletons. Time point here: blood at routine non-recurrence follow-up after resection. This specimen was PBMCs, taken at follow-up. All receptors come from a male donor with early-stage non-small cell lung cancer.

This clonotype was recorded at least ten times. This chain uses TRBV7-8 with TRBJ1-1; D uncertain. Germline V gene data show CDR1 as SGHVS and CDR2 as FQNEAQ. The V end lost 1 base, the J end lost 2 bases, and 11 bases lay between the germline ends. The CDR3 is 15 amino acids. CDR3 in amino acids: CASSLGVGTNTEAFF. CDR3 nucleotides: TGTGCCAGCAGCTTAGGAGTCGGCACAAACACTGAAGCTTTCTTT.

By share, this clonotype ranks as medium-sized. CDR3 nucleotides: TGTGCCTGGAGTGTTAGGGACAGGGACACCGGGGAGCTGTTTTTT. As protein: CAWSVRDRDTGELFF. The chain joins TRBV30 to TRBJ2-2; 9 bases agree with TRBD1. This CDR3 region has 15 residues. J was trimmed by 3 bases and V by 0 bases; bases with no gene match: 2. Germline loops: CDR1 GTSNPN, CDR2 SVGIG (reference sequence).

In its sample, this clonotype was seen a few times. The chain is built from TRBV11-2 and TRBJ2-5; D is uncertain. Germline V CDR1 and CDR2: SGHAT, FQNNGV. Trimming took off 4 bases at V and 1 base at J, with 7 bases between the two ends. The CDR3 extends over 13 amino acids. CDR3 nucleotides: TGTGCCAGCAGCTCGTTCACCCAAGAGACCCAGTACTTC. This codes for CASSSFTQETQYF.

Notes on this clonotype: A read error may be the cause here, since a much bigger clone is one base away. The chain uses TRBV7-9 and TRBJ1-6; D remains ambiguous. The CDR3 has 13 residues. The V gene's germline CDR1 is SEHNR and CDR2 FQNEAQ (reference sequence). V was shortened by 5 bases and J by 12 bases, with 14 bases between the two germline ends. The CDR3 DNA reads as TGTGCCAGCAGCACTGCACCAAGTCGACCCCTCCACTTT. Protein: CASSTAPSRPLHF.

This clonotype was seen ten or more times. The genes are TRBV11-2 and TRBJ1-1, with D tentatively TRBD1 (5 bases). V lost 4 bases, J lost 5 bases, and 14 bases lay in between. The germline CDR1 and CDR2 sequences are SGHAT and FQNNGV. This CDR3 is built from 14 residues. CDR3 region: CASSSWRGGTEAFF. DNA of the CDR3: TGTGCCAGCAGCTCCTGGAGGGGAGGGACTGAAGCTTTCTTT.

This clonotype was observed at least ten times. The rearrangement links TRBV14 to TRBJ2-3; D may be TRBD1 or TRBD2 (5 bases each). Trimming left V 1 base short and J 2 bases short, with 10 bases between. The CDR3 totals 15 residues. Per germline, CDR1 SGHDN and CDR2 FVKESK. The CDR3 DNA reads TGTGCCAGCAGCCAAGGAGCAGGGACCACAGATACGCAGTATTTT. Its translation is CASSQGAGTTDTQYF. Drawing the rest from reference TRBV14 and TRBJ2-3, the complete variable domain is EAGVTQFPSHSVIEKGQTVTLRCDPISGHDNLYWYRRVMGKEIKFLLHFVKESKQDESGMPNNRFLAERTGGTYSTLKVQPAELEDSGVYFCASSQGAGTTDTQYFGPGTRLTVL.

This clonotype showed up just a few times. This sequence joins TRBV5-6 and TRBJ1-2, with a tentative D call TRBD1 (5 bases). The CDR3 loop spans 14 amino acids. Trimming cost V 3 bases and J 2 bases, with 11 bases left between them. Germline loops: CDR1 SGHDT, CDR2 YYEEEE. CDR3 region: CASSSQGTNYGYTF. DNA of the CDR3: TGTGCCAGCAGCTCCCAGGGAACAAACTATGGCTACACCTTC.

This clonotype was counted at least ten times. This chain links TRBV20-1 with TRBJ2-7; D unresolved. V lost 4 bases and J lost 3, with 10 bases in between. The length of the CDR3 is 12 residues. The germline CDR1 and CDR2 sequences are DFQATT and SNEGSKA (reference sequence). The CDR3 loop reads CSANEDIYEQYF. CDR3 sequence (DNA): TGCAGTGCTAATGAAGACATCTACGAGCAGTACTTC.

Ten or more counts support this clonotype. The rearrangement links TRBV18 to TRBJ2-3; D not resolved. The CDR3 covers 15 residues. Trimming stripped 2 bases from V and 3 bases from J, with 12 bases between. Germline V lookup: CDR1 KGHSH, CDR2 LQKENI. CDR3 bases: TGTGCCAGCTCACCAGGAACGCGGTGGACAGATACGCAGTATTTT. Amino acids: CASSPGTRWTDTQYF.

The chain has TRBV7-9 and TRBJ1-3; tentative D call: TRBD1 (6 bases). Trimming cost V 2 bases and J 0 bases, with 26 bases left between them. CDR3 length: 21 amino acids. Germline-derived CDR1 and CDR2 are SEHNR and FQNEAQ (reference sequence). CDR3 coding DNA: TGTGCCAGCAGCTTATTGGGGGGGATACAAGGGACAACATCCTCTGGAAACACCATATATTTT. Residues: CASSLLGGIQGTTSSGNTIYF.

With respect to this clonotype: It may be a read error: a sequence one base away is much more abundant. The CDR3 end shows no conserved phenylalanine or tryptophan, and so a read error is likely. The chain uses TRBV6-1 and TRBJ1-5; TRBD1 matches 7 bases. Per the germline V gene, CDR1 is MNHNS and CDR2 is SASEGT. The CDR3 loop spans 13 amino acids. V lost 5 bases, J lost 5 bases, and 3 bases stayed unmatched. This CDR3 reads CASSTDRDQPQHS. CDR3 in DNA: TGTGCCAGCAGTACTGACAGGGATCAGCCCCAGCATTCT.

This clonotype was seen many times. The V call is TRBV5-1, the J call TRBJ2-3; no definite D call. Trimming took 0 bases from V and 0 from J, leaving 8 bases between them. Germline CDR1 SGHRS, CDR2 YFSETQ. There are 15 residues in the CDR3. The DNA for the CDR3 is TGCGCCAGCAGCTTGGACGGAGCTAGCACAGATACGCAGTATTTT. Translated, it gives CASSLDGASTDTQYF. The variable domain in full, completed from reference TRBV5-1 and TRBJ2-3, reads KAGVTQTPRYLIKTRGQQVTLSCSPISGHRSVSWYQQTPGQGLQFLFEYFSETQRNKGNFPGRFSGRQFSNSRSEMNVSTLELGDSALYLCASSLDGASTDTQYFGPGTRLTVL.

This clonotype was seen more than once but under ten times. V usage is TRBV4-3 and J usage is TRBJ2-7; D gene uncertain. V was clipped by 0 bases and J by 4 bases, with 10 bases between them. CDR1 is LGHNA, CDR2 YSLEER, per germline. This CDR3 is built from 14 residues. This chain's CDR3 is CASSQDRFGYEQYF. The CDR3 nucleotides read TGCGCCAGCAGCCAAGACAGGTTCGGGTACGAGCAGTACTTC.